This T cell receptor beta chain stems from a study of blood T cell repertoires in COVID-19. V lost 0 bases and J 2 bases, leaving 12 bases between the germline ends. This CDR3 is built from 16 residues. CDR1 SGHNT and CDR2 YENEEA come from the germline V gene. Libraries were prepared by immunoSEQ multiplex PCR; TCRdb keeps only in-frame clonotypes and omits some of them. This table holds tens of thousands of clones, about 81% found once. Sequencing was done on a sample of peripheral blood. The J gene is TRBJ2-3, the V gene TRBV11-3; D is perhaps TRBD1 (6 bases). This TCR derives from a human donor in a cohort sampled during active COVID-19. The CDR3 loop reads CASSLDLAGDTDTQYF. The CDR3 DNA reads TGTGCCAGCAGCTTAGACCTGGCAGGGGACACAGATACGCAGTATTTT. Drawing the rest from reference TRBV11-3 and TRBJ2-3, the complete variable domain is EAGVVQSPRYKIIEKKQPVAFWCNPISGHNTLYWYLQNLGQGPELLIRYENEEAVDDSQLPKDRFSAERLKGVDSTLKIQPAELGDSAVYLCASSLDLAGDTDTQYFGPGTRLTVL.